This is a list of T cell receptor beta chains from one sample in a study of CD8+ T cells in alopecia areata. Assay: immunoSEQ multiplex PCR; the TCRdb copy retains only in-frame clones and omits some. The sample has 40,000 to 45,000 clones, 92% seen once. The sample here was CD8+ T cells sorted from blood, taken at week 24, from a patient treated with tofacitinib. These receptors were obtained from a human donor with alopecia areata. Both conserved end residues are part of each CDR3. A D gene is named only where the DNA matches it firmly. Not every row has a clone size; where given, it reads once, few, many or a size class.

.,.,TRBV7-9,TRBJ2-7,TGTGCCAGCAGCCCGTCCGGGACTCACTACGAGCAGTACTTC,CASSPSGTHYEQYF
.,.,TRBV7-9,TRBJ2-1,TGTGCCAGCAGCTTAGGCTCCATTTACAATGAGCAGTTCTTC,CASSLGSIYNEQFF
.,.,TRBV28,TRBJ2-7,TGTGCCAGCAGGTTGTGGGGGGCCAGCTCCTACGAGCAGTACTTC,CASRLWGASSYEQYF
.,.,TRBV30,TRBJ2-7,TGTGCCTGGAGTGTAGGGGGGCAGGGATCCGAGCAGTACTTC,CAWSVGGQGSEQYF
.,few,TRBV27,TRBJ2-3,TGTGCCAGCGGAACCGACTACACAGATACGCAGTATTTT,CASGTDYTDTQYF
.,.,TRBV28,TRBJ2-7,TGTGCCAGCGACCTAGATGGTGGCGAGCAGTACTTC,CASDLDGGEQYF
.,.,TRBV5-1,TRBJ1-2,TGCGCCAGCAGCTTGGTCCCGGGGGCAGATGGCTACACCTTC,CASSLVPGADGYTF
TRBD2,.,TRBV10-3,TRBJ2-7,TGTGCCATCAGTGAAAGAACCTCTAGCGGGGGAAGCTCCTACGAGCAGTACTTC,CAISERTSSGGSSYEQYF
.,.,TRBV27,TRBJ2-7,TGTGCCAGCAGTTCAGGACAGGAGCAGTACTTC,CASSSGQEQYF
.,.,TRBV7-2,TRBJ2-2,TGTGCCAGCAGCTGGGGCCCCTGGGCCACCGGGGAGCTGTTTTTT,CASSWGPWATGELFF
TRBD2,.,TRBV29-1,TRBJ2-2,TGCAGCGCTGGACTAGCGGGGTACACCGGGGAGCTGTTTTTT,CSAGLAGYTGELFF